This TCR beta chain was captured in a study of identical twins. Study outcomes and limitations: Cord blood's abundant beta clonotypes had fewer insertions, unlike memory repertoires. Low generation probability was overrepresented in out-of-frame alpha sequences shared by twins.

This clonotype was seen a handful of times. Its antigen is not identified. The CDR3 covers 14 residues. Losses at the gene ends were 4 bases for V and 9 bases for J; bases not matched to a gene: 15. Germline V gives CDR1 DFQATT, CDR2 SNEGSKA (reference sequence). A universal primer binding site was introduced by template switching. The final cDNA contained unique molecular identifiers. TCRdb fed the 5' RACE reads into MiXCR, producing one record per CDR3 protein. The sample has 460,000 or so distinct CDR3 sequences, around 14% seen once. These data are also associated with another study on yellow fever vaccine responses in identical twins.

The sequence derives from a woman between 18 and 30 years old in good health. The chain is built from TRBV20-1 and TRBJ2-7; 7 nucleotides align to TRBD2. The sequencing input was CD4+ T cells sorted from blood. The CDR3 coding sequence is TGCAGTGCTACCCAAAGCGCGGGGACTATGTTGCAGTACTTC. It yields the protein CSATQSAGTMLQYF.